The 11 T cell receptor beta chains below come from one sample, sequenced in a study of T cells after yellow fever vaccination (dated by TCRdb to between 2019 and 2020). The treatment or condition label corresponds to: live attenuated yellow fever vaccine strain. Library prep was done by 5' RACE. Sequenced using an Illumina NovaSeq 6000. The public reads were run again by TCRdb, first through fastp at Q25 and then through MiXCR, and only productive beta chains were kept. Each entry merges the rows of one CDR3 protein and shows their most common DNA and genes. Here the sample has hundreds of thousands of distinct CDR3 sequences; about 4% occur a single time. The ten largest clones add up to 20% to 25% of the sample. The starting material was PBMCs, obtained 5 days after the yellow fever booster vaccination. All receptors derive from a man aged 18-30 years who received the YFV17D yellow fever vaccine.

About this clonotype itself: At one of its ends the junction is not consistent with the germline gene, which may arise from a read error. The rearrangement links TRBV7-3 to TRBJ2-5, with 12 bases aligning to TRBD2. Germline lookup yields CDR1 SGHTA and CDR2 FQGTGA. The CDR3 covers 16 residues. The CDR3 nucleotides read TGTGCCAGCAGTCCCGGACTAGCGGGGCTCGGGGAGACCAAGTACTTC. It yields the protein CASSPGLAGLGETKYF.

This clonotype was detected only a few times. V gene TRBV9 combines with J gene TRBJ2-2; D ambiguous. CDR1 and CDR2 (germline): SGDLS, YYNGEE. The CDR3 contains 17 residues. V was shortened by 1 base and J by 2 bases, with 15 bases between the two germline ends. The CDR3 coding sequence is TGTGCCAGCAGCGTATGGGTAGACGCGCGAAACACCGGGGAGCTGTTTTTT. Translation gives CASSVWVDARNTGELFF.

This clonotype showed up many times. J is TRBJ2-2 and V is TRBV7-3; no firm D call. Trimming shortened V by 5 bases and J by 3 bases, and 10 bases separated the two germline ends. Per the germline V gene, CDR1 is SGHTA and CDR2 is FQGTGA. This CDR3 is 14 amino acids long. CDR3 protein: CASSRLGHTGELFF. Here the CDR3 DNA reads TGTGCCAGCAGCCGTCTTGGTCACACCGGGGAGCTGTTTTTT. Combining the CDR3 with reference TRBV7-3 and TRBJ2-2 gives the whole variable domain GAGVSQTPSNKVTEKGKYVELRCDPISGHTALYWYRQSLGQGPEFLIYFQGTGAADDSGLPNDRFFAVRPEGSVSTLKIQRTERGDSAVYLCASSRLGHTGELFFGEGSRLTVL.

J is TRBJ1-2 and V is TRBV12-3 or TRBV12-4; unclear D gene. This CDR3 is 14 amino acids long. The germline V and J ends were trimmed by 6 bases and 5 bases, with 16 bases remaining between them. CDR3 sequence reads: CASRAVGLSYGYTF. The CDR3 DNA reads as TGTGCCAGCAGGGCGGTCGGCCTTTCTTATGGCTACACCTTC.

This chain connects TRBV7-2 to TRBJ2-1; a possible D gene is TRBD1 (6 bases). The CDR3 is 16 amino acids. V was clipped by 2 bases and J by 9 bases, with 20 bases between them. The germline V gene has CDR1 SGHTA and CDR2 FQGNSA. CDR3 protein: CASSLRQRTAVGEQFF. The DNA for the CDR3 is TGTGCCAGCAGCTTAAGACAGAGGACAGCAGTTGGTGAGCAGTTCTTC. Drawing the rest from reference TRBV7-2 and TRBJ2-1, the complete variable domain is GAGVSQSPSNKVTEKGKDVELRCDPISGHTALYWYRQSLGQGLEFLIYFQGNSAPDKSGLPSDRFSAERTGGSVSTLTIQRTQQEDSAVYLCASSLRQRTAVGEQFFGPGTRLTVL.

This clonotype was seen only a few times. The chain links TRBV24-1 to TRBJ1-2; D is unclear. V was clipped by 7 bases and J by 5 bases, with 10 bases between them. This CDR3 comprises 12 residues. Per the germline V gene, CDR1 is KGHDR and CDR2 is SFDVKD. The CDR3 region has the DNA TGTGCCACCAGCGACCCATTTTATGGCTACACCTTC. It translates to CATSDPFYGYTF.

The chain links TRBV3-1 to TRBJ1-2; D possibly corresponds to TRBD1 (5 bases). V was pared by 5 bases and J by 0 bases, with 16 bases between. CDR3 length equals 16 residues. Germline V CDR1 and CDR2: LGHDT, YNNKEL (reference sequence). The CDR3 DNA is TGTGCCAGCAGCTCCCGGCGCGGGGGGTCTAACTATGGCTACACCTTC. This translates into CASSSRRGGSNYGYTF. Combining the CDR3 with reference TRBV3-1 and TRBJ1-2 gives the whole variable domain DTAVSQTPKYLVTQMGNDKSIKCEQNLGHDTMYWYKQDSKKFLKIMFSYNNKELIINETVPNRFSPKSPDKAHLNLHINSLELGDSAVYFCASSSRRGGSNYGYTFGSGTRLTVV.

This rearrangement joins TRBV4-2 to TRBJ2-7; D not resolved. V was clipped by 5 bases and J by 0 bases, with 11 bases between them. CDR3 size: 14 residues. In germline, CDR1 is LGHNA, CDR2 YNFKEQ. CDR3 nucleotides: TGTGCCAGCAGCGACCTTTCCAACTCCTACGAGCAGTACTTC. It yields the protein CASSDLSNSYEQYF.

The V gene is TRBV2, the J gene TRBJ2-4; D is perhaps TRBD1 or TRBD2 (5 bases each). Trimming removed 3 bases at V and 9 bases at J, with 12 bases between. The CDR3 runs 13 residues. Germline V CDR1 and CDR2: SNHLY, FYNNEI. For the CDR3, the DNA is TGTGCCAGCAGTGATTTAGCGCAGGGCATTCAGTACTTC. This encodes CASSDLAQGIQYF.

V is TRBV2 and J is TRBJ1-5, with D possibly being TRBD1 (5 bases). With 6 bases removed from V and 6 bases from J, the gap between germline ends came to 21 bases. Germline CDR1 and CDR2: SNHLY and FYNNEI. This CDR3 is built from 16 residues. CDR3 region: CASRRSRDLGLQPQHF. The CDR3 nucleotides read TGTGCCAGCAGACGATCCCGGGATCTGGGACTTCAGCCCCAGCATTTT. The whole variable domain, remainder taken from reference TRBV2 and TRBJ1-5, is EPEVTQTPSHQVTQMGQEVILRCVPISNHLYFYWYRQILGQKVEFLVSFYNNEISEKSEIFDDQFSVERPDGSNFTLKIRSTKLEDSAMYFCASRRSRDLGLQPQHFGDGTRLSIL.

The chain has TRBV9 and TRBJ1-6; TRBD1 might be the D (6 bases). There are 16 residues in the CDR3. From germline, CDR1 is SGDLS and CDR2 YYNGEE. The ends were cut back, 4 bases at V and 7 bases at J, with 18 bases in the middle. The CDR3 loop is CASSPQAGGPNSPLHF. The CDR3 nucleotides read TGTGCCAGCAGCCCCCAGGCCGGGGGCCCGAATTCACCCCTCCACTTT.